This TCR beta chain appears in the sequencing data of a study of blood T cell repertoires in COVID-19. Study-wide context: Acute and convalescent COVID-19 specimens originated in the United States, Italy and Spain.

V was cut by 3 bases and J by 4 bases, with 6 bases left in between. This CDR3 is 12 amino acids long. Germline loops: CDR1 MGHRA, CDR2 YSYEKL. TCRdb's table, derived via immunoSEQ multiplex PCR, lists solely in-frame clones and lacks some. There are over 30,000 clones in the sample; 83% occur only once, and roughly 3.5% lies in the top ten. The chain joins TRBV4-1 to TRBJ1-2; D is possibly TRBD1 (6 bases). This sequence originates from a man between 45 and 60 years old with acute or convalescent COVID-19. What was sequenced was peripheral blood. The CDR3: CASSQGAYGYTF. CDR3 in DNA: TGCGCCAGCAGCCAGGGGGCCTATGGCTACACCTTC.